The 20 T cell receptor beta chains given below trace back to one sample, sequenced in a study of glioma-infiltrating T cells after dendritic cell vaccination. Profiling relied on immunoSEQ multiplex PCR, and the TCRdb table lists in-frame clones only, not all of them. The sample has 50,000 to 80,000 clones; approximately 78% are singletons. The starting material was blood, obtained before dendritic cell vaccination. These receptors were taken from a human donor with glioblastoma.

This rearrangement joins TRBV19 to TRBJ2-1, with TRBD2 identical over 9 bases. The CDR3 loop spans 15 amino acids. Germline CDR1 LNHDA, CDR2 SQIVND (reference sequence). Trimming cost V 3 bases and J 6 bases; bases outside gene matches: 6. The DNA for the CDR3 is TGTGCCAGTAGTATCCTAGCGGGGTTTGGCAATGAGCAGTTCTTC. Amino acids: CASSILAGFGNEQFF.

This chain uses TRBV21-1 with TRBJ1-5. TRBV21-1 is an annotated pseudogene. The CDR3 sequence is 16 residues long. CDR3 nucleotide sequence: TGTGCCAGCAGCTCCCGGGAAAGGGCCTCCAATCAGCCCCAGCATTTT. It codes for CASSSRERASNQPQHF.

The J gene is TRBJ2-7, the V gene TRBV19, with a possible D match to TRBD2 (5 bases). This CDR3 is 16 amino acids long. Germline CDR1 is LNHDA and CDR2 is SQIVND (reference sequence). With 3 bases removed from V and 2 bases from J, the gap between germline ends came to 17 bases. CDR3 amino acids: CASSMARDPPTYEQYF. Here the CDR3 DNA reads TGTGCCAGTAGTATGGCCCGGGATCCTCCTACCTACGAGCAGTACTTC.

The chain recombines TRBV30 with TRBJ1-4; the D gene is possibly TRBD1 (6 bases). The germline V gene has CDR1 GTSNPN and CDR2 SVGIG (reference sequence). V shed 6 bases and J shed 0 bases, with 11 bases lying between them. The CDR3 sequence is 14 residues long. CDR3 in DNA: TGTGCCTGCCCACGACAGGCAACTAATGAAAAACTGTTTTTT. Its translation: CACPRQATNEKLFF. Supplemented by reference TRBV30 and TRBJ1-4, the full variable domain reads SQTIHQWPATLVQPVGSPLSLECTVEGTSNPNLYWYRQAAGRGLQLLFYSVGIGQISSEVPQNLSASRPQDRQFILSSKKLLLSDSGFYLCACPRQATNEKLFFGSGTQLSVL.

In DNA form, the CDR3 reads TGTGCCTGCAGCCCGGGACAGGGGAACTATGGCTACACCTTC. Translating gives CACSPGQGNYGYTF. The chain employs TRBV30 and TRBJ1-2; 10 bases match TRBD1. This CDR3 region has 14 residues. After removal of 6 bases from V and 2 bases from J, the junction contained 6 bases not matched to a gene. Germline CDR1 and CDR2: GTSNPN and SVGIG (reference sequence). Full variable domain (outside the CDR3, taken from reference TRBV30 and TRBJ1-2): SQTIHQWPATLVQPVGSPLSLECTVEGTSNPNLYWYRQAAGRGLQLLFYSVGIGQISSEVPQNLSASRPQDRQFILSSKKLLLSDSGFYLCACSPGQGNYGYTFGSGTRLTVV.

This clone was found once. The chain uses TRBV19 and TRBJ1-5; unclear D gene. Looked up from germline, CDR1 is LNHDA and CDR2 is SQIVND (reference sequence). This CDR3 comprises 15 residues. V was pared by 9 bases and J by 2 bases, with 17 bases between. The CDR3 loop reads CASTTPGIGNQPQHF. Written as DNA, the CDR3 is TGTGCCAGCACTACCCCGGGGATTGGCAATCAGCCCCAGCATTTT.

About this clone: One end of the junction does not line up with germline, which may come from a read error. Here the CDR3 DNA reads TGTGCCAGCAAACCCGATCGTCGGTCCTATAATTCATCCCTCCACTTT. This translates into CASKPDRRSYNSSLHF. This sequence joins TRBV28 and TRBJ1-6; the D is unclear. Germline V gene data show CDR1 as MDHEN and CDR2 as SYDVKM. This CDR3 is built from 16 residues.

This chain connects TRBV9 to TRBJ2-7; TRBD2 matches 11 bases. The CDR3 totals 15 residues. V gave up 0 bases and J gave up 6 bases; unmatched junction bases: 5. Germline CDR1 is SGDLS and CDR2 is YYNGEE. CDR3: CASSVDVAGGREQYF. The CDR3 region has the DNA TGTGCCAGCAGCGTAGACGTAGCGGGGGGGCGCGAGCAGTACTTC.

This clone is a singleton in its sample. CDR3: CASKGTGVHTEAFF. The CDR3 nucleotides read TGTGCCAGCAAAGGGACAGGGGTCCACACTGAAGCTTTCTTT. The chain links TRBV2 to TRBJ1-1, with TRBD1 matching 10 bases. Trimming at V came to 7 bases and at J to 3 bases, leaving 5 bases not matched to a gene. CDR3 length: 14 amino acids. Germline V gene data show CDR1 as SNHLY and CDR2 as FYNNEI. The variable domain in full, completed from reference TRBV2 and TRBJ1-1, reads EPEVTQTPSHQVTQMGQEVILRCVPISNHLYFYWYRQILGQKVEFLVSFYNNEISEKSEIFDDQFSVERPDGSNFTLKIRSTKLEDSAMYFCASKGTGVHTEAFFGQGTRLTVV.

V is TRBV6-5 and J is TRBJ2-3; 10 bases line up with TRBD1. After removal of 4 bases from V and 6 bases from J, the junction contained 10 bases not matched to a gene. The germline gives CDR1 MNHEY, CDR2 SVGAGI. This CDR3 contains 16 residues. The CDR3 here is CASSFRTGGKRDTQYF. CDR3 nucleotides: TGTGCCAGCAGTTTTCGGACAGGGGGAAAAAGGGATACGCAGTATTTT.

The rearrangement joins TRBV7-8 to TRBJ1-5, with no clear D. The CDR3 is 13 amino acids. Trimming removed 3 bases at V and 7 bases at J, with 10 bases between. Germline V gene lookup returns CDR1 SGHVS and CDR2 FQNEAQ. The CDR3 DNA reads TGTGCCAGCAGCTTGGCAGGCGGGCAGCCCCAGCATTTT. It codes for CASSLAGGQPQHF.

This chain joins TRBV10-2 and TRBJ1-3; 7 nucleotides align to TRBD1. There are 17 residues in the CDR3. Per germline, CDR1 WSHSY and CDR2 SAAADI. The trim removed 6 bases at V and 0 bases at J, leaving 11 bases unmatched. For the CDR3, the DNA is TGCGCCAGCAGAGCACATAGCCGGGACAGCTCTGGAAACACCATATATTTT. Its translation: CASRAHSRDSSGNTIYF.

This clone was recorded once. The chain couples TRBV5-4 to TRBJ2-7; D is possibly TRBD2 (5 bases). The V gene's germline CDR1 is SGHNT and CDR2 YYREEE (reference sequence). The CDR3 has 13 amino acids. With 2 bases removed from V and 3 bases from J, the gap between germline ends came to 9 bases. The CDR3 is CASSFGVVYEQYF. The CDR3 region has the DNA TGTGCCAGCAGCTTCGGGGTGGTCTACGAGCAGTACTTC.

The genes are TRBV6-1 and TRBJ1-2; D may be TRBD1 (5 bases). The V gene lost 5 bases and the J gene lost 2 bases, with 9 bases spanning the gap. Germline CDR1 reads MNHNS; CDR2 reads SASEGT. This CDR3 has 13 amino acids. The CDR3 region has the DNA TGTGCCAGCAGTCGGACATTCAACTATGGCTACACCTTC. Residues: CASSRTFNYGYTF.

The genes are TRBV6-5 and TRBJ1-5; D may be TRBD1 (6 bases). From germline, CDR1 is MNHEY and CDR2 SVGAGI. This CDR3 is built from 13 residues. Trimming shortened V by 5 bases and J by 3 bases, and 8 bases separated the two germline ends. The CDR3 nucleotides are TGTGCCAGCAGTACAGGGTACAATCAGCCCCAGCATTTT. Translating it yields CASSTGYNQPQHF.

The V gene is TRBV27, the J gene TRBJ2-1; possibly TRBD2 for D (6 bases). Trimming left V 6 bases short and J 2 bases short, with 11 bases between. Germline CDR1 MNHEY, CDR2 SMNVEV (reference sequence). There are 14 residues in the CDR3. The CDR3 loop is CASRLAAAYNEQFF. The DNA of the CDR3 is TGTGCCAGCAGACTAGCAGCCGCCTACAATGAGCAGTTCTTC.

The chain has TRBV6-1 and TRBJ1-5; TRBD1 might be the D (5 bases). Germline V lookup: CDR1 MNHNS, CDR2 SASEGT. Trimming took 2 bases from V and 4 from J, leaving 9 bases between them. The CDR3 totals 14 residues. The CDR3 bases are TGTGCCAGCAGTGAACGGCAGGGAAATCAGCCCCAGCATTTT. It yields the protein CASSERQGNQPQHF.

The CDR3 is CASSSWTGGDNGELFF. The CDR3 DNA follows: TGTGCCAGCAGCTCATGGACAGGGGGCGATAACGGGGAGCTGTTTTTT. This chain uses TRBV11-2 with TRBJ2-2; 11 bases align to TRBD1. The V gene's germline CDR1 is SGHAT and CDR2 FQNNGV. The CDR3 runs 16 residues. V trimming: 4 bases; J trimming: 7 bases; junction bases outside the gene matches: 8. Using reference TRBV11-2 and TRBJ2-2 for the parts outside the CDR3, the full variable domain is EAGVAQSPRYKIIEKRQSVAFWCNPISGHATLYWYQQILGQGPKLLIQFQNNGVVDDSQLPKDRFSAERLKGVDSTLKIQPAKLEDSAVYLCASSSWTGGDNGELFFGEGSRLTVL.

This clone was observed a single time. CDR3 in amino acids: CASSPRTGQETQYF. The CDR3 nucleotides are TGTGCCAGCAGCCCGCGGACAGGCCAAGAGACCCAGTACTTC. The V gene is TRBV7-2, the J gene TRBJ2-5; 7 bases are a match to TRBD1. V was pared by 5 bases and J by 1 base, with 4 bases of the junction left unmatched. The CDR3 totals 14 residues. Germline V gene data show CDR1 as SGHTA and CDR2 as FQGNSA.

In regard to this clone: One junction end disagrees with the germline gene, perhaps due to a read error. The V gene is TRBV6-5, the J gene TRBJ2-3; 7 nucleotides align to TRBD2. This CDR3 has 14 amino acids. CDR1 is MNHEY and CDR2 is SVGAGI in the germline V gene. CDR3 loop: CASSPRDYQRKEHF. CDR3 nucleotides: TGTGCCAGCAGCCCCCGGGACTACCAGCGTAAAGAGCATTTT.